This T cell receptor (beta chain) came from a study of CD4 T cells in relation to SARS-CoV-2 and coronaviruses. The repertoire was sequenced with immunoSEQ multiplex PCR; TCRdb's copy has only in-frame clones and lacks some. The table includes 35,000 to 40,000 clones, roughly 84% detected once. About this clone: Its antigen is not identified.

Germline V CDR1 and CDR2: SGHTA, FQGNSA. The trim removed 4 bases at V and 8 bases at J, leaving 7 bases unmatched. CDR3 size: 15 residues. Sequenced input: naive CD4+ T cells from PBMCs, cultured in vitro. Documented subset: naive CD4+ T cells isolated by negative enrichment. The rearrangement uses TRBV7-2 and TRBJ2-3; 12 bases map to TRBD1. The TCR originated in an adult with COVID-19. The CDR3 DNA reads as TGTGCCAGCAGCTCCAGGGGACAGGGGGCCGGTACGCAGTATTTT. The encoded protein is CASSSRGQGAGTQYF.